This is a list of T cell receptor beta chains from one sample in a study of T cell clonotyping in hematopoietic cell transplantation. Repertoires were generated with immunoSEQ multiplex PCR, while TCRdb's copy carries only in-frame clones and drops some. This repertoire shows about 4,800 clones, 15% to 20% found once; its top ten account for 21%. Sample: PBMCs, taken 180 days after allogeneic stem cell transplant. These receptor sequences come from a male patient in his late teens or twenties who had an allogeneic stem cell transplant, so the T cells may come from the graft donor. Some clones in this sample may be carry-over from other donors' samples. The CDR3 runs from the conserved cysteine through the conserved F or W. Each record gives: clone size, J gene, D gene, V gene, CDR3 DNA, CDR3 protein. The D gene is left open where the match is weak. Only some rows state a clone size, as once, few, many or a class for expanded clones.

size: -; J: TRBJ1-1; D: -; V: TRBV30; DNA: TGTGCCTGGAGTAGGCAGGGAATGTTTGAAGCTTTCTTT; CDR3: CAWSRQGMFEAFF
size: few; J: TRBJ1-2; D: TRBD1; V: TRBV6-5; DNA: TGTGCCAGCACCCGGACAGGGGGAGTTTATGGCTACACCTTC; CDR3: CASTRTGGVYGYTF
size: few; J: TRBJ2-7; D: TRBD2; V: TRBV7-2; DNA: TGTGCCAGCTCGGAGGCGGGAGGGTTGTACGAGCAGTACTTC; CDR3: CASSEAGGLYEQYF
size: -; J: TRBJ1-2; D: -; V: TRBV23-1; DNA: TGCGCCACCGAGCGGCACTGGAATGGCTACACCTTC; CDR3: CATERHWNGYTF
size: -; J: TRBJ1-1; D: -; V: TRBV4-2; DNA: TGTGCCAGCAGCCAAGATTTGAGGGAGGTGGCTTTCTTT; CDR3: CASSQDLREVAFF
size: -; J: TRBJ1-1; D: -; V: TRBV19; DNA: TGTGCCAGTAGCACGGGGTCGGAAACTGAAGCTTTCTTT; CDR3: CASSTGSETEAFF
size: -; J: TRBJ2-3; D: TRBD2; V: TRBV9; DNA: TGTGCCAGCAGCGTGAGTAGCGGGGGGGCGGCAGATACGCAGTATTTT; CDR3: CASSVSSGGAADTQYF
size: -; J: TRBJ2-5; D: TRBD1; V: TRBV28; DNA: TGTGCCAGCACAAACGACAGGGGGCAGGAGACCCAGTACTTC; CDR3: CASTNDRGQETQYF
size: few; J: TRBJ2-7; D: -; V: TRBV30; DNA: TGTGCCTGGGACCAGGGGCCAGCCTACGAGCAGTACTTC; CDR3: CAWDQGPAYEQYF
size: -; J: TRBJ1-1; D: -; V: TRBV30; DNA: TGTGCCTGGAGTTCGATGAACACTGAAGCTTTCTTT; CDR3: CAWSSMNTEAFF
size: -; J: TRBJ1-1; D: -; V: TRBV29-1; DNA: TGCAGCGTTCCAACAGGCGCGGGGAACACTGAAGCTTTCTTT; CDR3: CSVPTGAGNTEAFF
size: -; J: TRBJ2-5; D: TRBD2; V: TRBV29-1; DNA: TGCAGCGGCCTGGATAGCGGGGATCAAGAGACCCAGTACTTC; CDR3: CSGLDSGDQETQYF
size: few; J: TRBJ2-7; D: -; V: TRBV25-1; DNA: TGTGCCAGCAGTGTTGCCTACGAGCAGTACTTC; CDR3: CASSVAYEQYF
size: -; J: TRBJ2-7; D: -; V: TRBV30; DNA: TGTGCCTGGAGCGTCTCCCTTTCCTCCTACGAGCAGTACTTC; CDR3: CAWSVSLSSYEQYF
size: few; J: TRBJ1-3; D: -; V: TRBV30; DNA: TGTGCCTGGAGTGATACGAACACCATATATTTT; CDR3: CAWSDTNTIYF
size: few; J: TRBJ2-7; D: TRBD2; V: TRBV5-6; DNA: TGTGCCAGCTCCTCGGGGGGGGCCTCACCCTACGAGCAGTACTTC; CDR3: CASSSGGASPYEQYF
size: few; J: TRBJ2-3; D: -; V: TRBV7-2; DNA: TGTGCCAGCAGCCTGCCAGGGGTCACAGATACGCAGTATTTT; CDR3: CASSLPGVTDTQYF
size: few; J: TRBJ2-7; D: -; V: TRBV9; DNA: TGTGCCAGCAGCGTAGGGGGAGCTGACTACGAGCAGTACTTC; CDR3: CASSVGGADYEQYF
size: few; J: TRBJ2-7; D: TRBD1; V: TRBV9; DNA: TGTGCCAGCAGCCTAGACGACAGGGTGTCCGGCGAGCAGTACTTC; CDR3: CASSLDDRVSGEQYF
size: -; J: TRBJ2-7; D: -; V: TRBV25-1; DNA: TGTGCCAGCAGTGAGGCTGGAACGTACGAGCAGTACTTC; CDR3: CASSEAGTYEQYF
size: few; J: TRBJ1-1; D: -; V: TRBV30; DNA: TGTGCCTGGAACCCAGGGAACACTGAAGCTTTCTTT; CDR3: CAWNPGNTEAFF
size: few; J: TRBJ2-7; D: -; V: TRBV7-2; DNA: TGTGCCAGCACCCCTTCGGCAGGTGGGTACGAGCAGTACTTC; CDR3: CASTPSAGGYEQYF
size: few; J: TRBJ2-1; D: -; V: TRBV30; DNA: TGTGCCTGGAGTAAGCAGGGCAATGAGCAGTTCTTC; CDR3: CAWSKQGNEQFF